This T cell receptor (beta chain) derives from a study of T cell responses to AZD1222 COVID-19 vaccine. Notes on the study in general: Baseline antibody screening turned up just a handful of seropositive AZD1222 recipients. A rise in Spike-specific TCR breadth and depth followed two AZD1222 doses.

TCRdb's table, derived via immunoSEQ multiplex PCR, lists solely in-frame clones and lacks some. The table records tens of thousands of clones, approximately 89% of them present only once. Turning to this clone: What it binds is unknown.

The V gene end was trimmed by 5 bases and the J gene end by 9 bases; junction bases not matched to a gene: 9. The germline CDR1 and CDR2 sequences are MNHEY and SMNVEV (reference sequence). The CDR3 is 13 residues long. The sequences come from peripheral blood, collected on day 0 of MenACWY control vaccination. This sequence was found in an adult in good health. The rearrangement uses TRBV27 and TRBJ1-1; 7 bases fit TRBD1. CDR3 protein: CASSPPGGRKAFF. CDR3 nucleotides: TGTGCCAGCAGTCCTCCAGGGGGGAGAAAAGCTTTCTTT.